A selection of T cell receptor beta chains follows, all from one sample in a study of blood T cell repertoires in COVID-19. The assay was immunoSEQ multiplex PCR, and TCRdb's table has in-frame clones only and misses some. The sample has about 250,000 clones, around nine tenths seen once; the top ten hold under 1.5%. Specimen: peripheral blood. The receptors come from a man at least 80 years old with acute or convalescent COVID-19. Both conserved end residues are part of each CDR3. Fields, in order: clone size, J gene, V gene, D gene, CDR3 DNA, CDR3 protein. A D gene is named only where the DNA matches it firmly. Rows give clone size only sometimes, using once, few, many, or a class for an expanded clone.

.,TRBJ1-6,TRBV19,.,TGTGCCAGTGGCAGTCTATTGGGCCAAGCTAATTCACCCCTCCACTTT,CASGSLLGQANSPLHF
.,TRBJ2-7,TRBV29-1,TRBD2,TGCAGCGCCGGACTAGCGGGATTCTCCTACGAGCAGTACTTC,CSAGLAGFSYEQYF
.,TRBJ2-7,TRBV5-8,.,TGTGCCAGCAGCTTGGGCTCTATACTCTACGAGCAGTACTTC,CASSLGSILYEQYF
.,TRBJ2-6,TRBV19,.,TGTGCCAGTAGTATTGTTCATGGGGGGATTGGGGCCAACGTCCTGACTTTC,CASSIVHGGIGANVLTF
.,TRBJ2-1,TRBV6-6,.,TGTGCCAGCAGTTACTTCCGGGACACTTCCTACAATGAGCAGTTCTTC,CASSYFRDTSYNEQFF
.,TRBJ1-2,TRBV5-1,.,TGCGCCAGCAGCCCCCCCTCGGGGGGCTATGGCTACACCTTC,CASSPPSGGYGYTF
.,TRBJ2-1,TRBV7-9,TRBD2,TGTGCCAGCAGCACCCGGACTAGCGGTTTTAGGGATGAGCAGTTCTTC,CASSTRTSGFRDEQFF
.,TRBJ1-6,TRBV7-8,TRBD1,TGTGCCAGCAGCGGAACCCGGGACAGGATTTATAATTCACCCCTCCACTTT,CASSGTRDRIYNSPLHF
.,TRBJ2-3,TRBV4-1,.,TGCGCCAGCAGCTACTATTTAGCGAGTGTGGATACGCAGTATTTT,CASSYYLASVDTQYF
.,TRBJ2-6,TRBV28,.,TGTGCCAGCAGTTTACCATCAGGGTCTGGGGCCAACGTCCTGACTTTC,CASSLPSGSGANVLTF
.,TRBJ2-7,TRBV18,TRBD2,TGTGCCAGCTCACCACCGTTAGCGGGAGTGTACGAGCAGTACTTC,CASSPPLAGVYEQYF
.,TRBJ2-3,TRBV6-6,.,TGTGCCAGCACCTTACAGGGCCCTGGGTACACAGATACGCAGTATTTT,CASTLQGPGYTDTQYF
.,TRBJ2-5,TRBV7-9,.,TGTGCCAGCAGCTTTGGGGGGAGGAGGGAGACCCAGTACTTC,CASSFGGRRETQYF
.,TRBJ1-5,TRBV7-9,.,TGTGCCAGCAGCTCCCGGTCCTACTCGGGCAATCAGCCCCAGCATTTT,CASSSRSYSGNQPQHF
.,TRBJ2-7,TRBV6-2/TRBV6-3,TRBD2,TGTGCCAGCAGCGGACTAGCGGAGACTACCGAGCAGTACTTC,CASSGLAETTEQYF
.,TRBJ1-5,TRBV28,.,TGTGCCAGCAGAGTAGGAGGGAATCAGCCCCAGCATTTT,CASRVGGNQPQHF
.,TRBJ2-1,TRBV19,TRBD2,TGTGCCAGTAGTACCGGGACTAGCTGGAAGGGTGAGCAGTTCTTC,CASSTGTSWKGEQFF
.,TRBJ1-6,TRBV5-1,.,TGCGCCAGCAGCCCCCAAGCGAATTCACCCCTCCACTTT,CASSPQANSPLHF
.,TRBJ2-1,TRBV5-1,.,TGCGCCAGCAGCTTCTCGGGACTCCAAAACAATGAGCAGTTCTTC,CASSFSGLQNNEQFF
.,TRBJ1-6,TRBV3-1/TRBV3-2,TRBD1,TGTGCCAGCAGCCAAGAGAGGGGACAGGGATATAATTCACCCCTCCACTTT,CASSQERGQGYNSPLHF
.,TRBJ1-1,TRBV19,.,TGTGCCAGTACCCATAAAGGAACAGGCCCTAGAGGGAACACTGAAGCTTTCTTT,CASTHKGTGPRGNTEAFF
.,TRBJ2-1,TRBV7-9,.,TGTGCCAGCAGCTTGCGAGCGGTGATAAATCCCGATGAGCAGTTCTTC,CASSLRAVINPDEQFF
.,TRBJ1-2,TRBV9,.,TGTGCCAGCAGCCCCAGGCTTGAGTATGGCTACACCTTC,CASSPRLEYGYTF
few,TRBJ2-1,TRBV7-9,TRBD2,TGTGCCAGCAGCTTAGGGGCGGGAGCGGTCAATGAGCAGTTCTTC,CASSLGAGAVNEQFF
.,TRBJ2-7,TRBV28,.,TGTGCTGCCCAGGGGTTGGCCTACGAGCAGTACTTC,CAAQGLAYEQYF
few,TRBJ2-2,TRBV11-2,.,TGTGCCAGCAGCTTAGGTACAGCCACCGGGGAGCTGTTTTTT,CASSLGTATGELFF
.,TRBJ1-3,TRBV7-8,TRBD1,TGTGCCAGCAGCCTCAGGGGGGTCGGAAACACCATATATTTT,CASSLRGVGNTIYF
once,TRBJ2-5,TRBV5-1,.,TGCGCCAGCAGCTTGGTGGCGGGGAGCGAAGAGACCCAGTACTTC,CASSLVAGSEETQYF
.,TRBJ2-7,TRBV5-4,TRBD1,TGTGCCAGCAGCCCACCGGGACAGGGGTATGAGCAGTACTTC,CASSPPGQGYEQYF
.,TRBJ1-2,TRBV7-2,.,TGTGCCAGCAGCTTAGCGCAGGGTGATGCCTACACCTTC,CASSLAQGDAYTF
.,TRBJ1-3,TRBV5-6,.,TGTGCCAGCAGCGACCTACGAGGAGGCGGAAACACCATATATTTT,CASSDLRGGGNTIYF
.,TRBJ2-1,TRBV4-2,TRBD1,TGTGCCAGCAGCCAAGGGACAGGGGCCCTTTTGGTCGGGCAGTTCTTC,CASSQGTGALLVGQFF
.,TRBJ2-7,TRBV7-8,.,TGTGCCAGCAGCCGTAGCGGAGCCTACGAGCAGTACTTC,CASSRSGAYEQYF
.,TRBJ1-1,TRBV5-1,.,TGCGCCAGCAGTCCAGACATGAACACTGAAGCTTTCTTT,CASSPDMNTEAFF
.,TRBJ1-1,TRBV7-9,TRBD1,TGTGCCAGCAGCTCCCGGGACAGTGAAGCTTTCTTT,CASSSRDSEAFF
.,TRBJ2-7,TRBV27,.,TGTGCCAGCAGTTTTTTAACGAGCTCCTACGAGCAGTACTTC,CASSFLTSSYEQYF
once,TRBJ1-2,TRBV20-1,.,TGCAGTGCTAGAGGTATCTATGGCTACACCTTC,CSARGIYGYTF
.,TRBJ2-1,TRBV7-2,TRBD2,TGTGCCAGCAGCTTAGCGCCGGGACTATACAATGAGCAGTTCTTC,CASSLAPGLYNEQFF
.,TRBJ1-4,TRBV18,TRBD1,TGTGCCAGCTCACCGGACAGGACTAATGAAAAACTGTTTTTT,CASSPDRTNEKLFF
.,TRBJ1-1,TRBV18,.,TGTGCCAGCTCACCTAGACAGATGAACACTGAAGCTTTCTTT,CASSPRQMNTEAFF
.,TRBJ2-5,TRBV29-1,.,TGCAGCGTCGCCGGGCGGAGGATGGTGGAGACCCAGTACTTC,CSVAGRRMVETQYF
.,TRBJ1-2,TRBV5-6,TRBD1,TGTGCCAGCAGCTCGGACAGGGGAGGATTTGGCTACACCTTC,CASSSDRGGFGYTF
.,TRBJ2-1,TRBV5-5,TRBD1,TGTGCCAGCAGCTCCGAACGGGACAGACGCTACAATGAGCAGTTCTTC,CASSSERDRRYNEQFF
.,TRBJ1-2,TRBV4-3,.,TGCGCCAGCAGCCCCTCGGGCGGGGAGACAAACTATGGCTACACCTTC,CASSPSGGETNYGYTF
.,TRBJ1-2,TRBV7-2,TRBD1,TGTGCCAGCAGCTTTGTACAGGGGGCGCAGGGGGTCCATGGCTACACCTTC,CASSFVQGAQGVHGYTF
few,TRBJ1-2,TRBV4-3,.,TGCGCCAGCAGCCAAGCAGGGGCTGGTGGCTACACCTTC,CASSQAGAGGYTF
few,TRBJ2-1,TRBV18,TRBD2,TGTGCCAGCTCGCCCGGACTAGCGGGAGGGAATGAGCAGTTCTTC,CASSPGLAGGNEQFF
.,TRBJ2-5,TRBV9,TRBD2,TGTGCCAGCAGCGCGTCCGGGACTAGTCTAAGAGAGACCCAGTACTTC,CASSASGTSLRETQYF